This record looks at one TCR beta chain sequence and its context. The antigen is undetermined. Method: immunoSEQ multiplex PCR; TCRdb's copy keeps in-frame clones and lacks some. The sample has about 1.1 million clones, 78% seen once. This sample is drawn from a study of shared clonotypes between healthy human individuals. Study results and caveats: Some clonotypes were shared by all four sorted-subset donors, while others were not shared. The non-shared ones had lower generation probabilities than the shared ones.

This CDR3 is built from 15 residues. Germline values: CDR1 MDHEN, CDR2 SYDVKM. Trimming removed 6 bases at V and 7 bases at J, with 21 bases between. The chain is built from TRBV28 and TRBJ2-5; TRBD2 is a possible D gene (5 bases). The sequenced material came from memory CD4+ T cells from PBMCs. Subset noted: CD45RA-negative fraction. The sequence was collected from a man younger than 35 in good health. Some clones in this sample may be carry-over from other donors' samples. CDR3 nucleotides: TGTGCCAGCAGCCCCATCTCGGGGAGCAAAGGGACCCAGTACTTC. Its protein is CASSPISGSKGTQYF.